One and the same sample provided the 14 T cell receptor beta chains below, sequenced in a study of radiation and T cells in renal cell carcinoma. Method: immunoSEQ multiplex PCR; TCRdb's copy keeps in-frame clones and lacks some. The sample yields more than 10,000 clones, approximately 62% seen once. Treatment noted: treatment-naive control, cytoreductive nephrectomy. The specimen comprised tumor tissue, sampled from a patient whose treatment was nephrectomy without radiotherapy. These receptors were taken from a woman older than 75 with renal cell carcinoma.

The chain links TRBV4-1 to TRBJ1-2; the match to TRBD1 covers 9 bases. Per the germline V gene, CDR1 is MGHRA and CDR2 is YSYEKL. The CDR3 length is 14 residues. The J segment lost 8 bases and the V segment lost 1 base, leaving 5 bases of the junction unmatched. The CDR3 loop is CASSQVSGTGGYTF. The CDR3 DNA is TGCGCCAGCAGCCAAGTTTCAGGGACAGGGGGCTACACCTTC.

V usage is TRBV5-4 and J usage is TRBJ2-7; D might be TRBD1 (5 bases). Germline CDR1 and CDR2: SGHNT and YYREEE (reference sequence). The CDR3 has 13 residues. Trimming removed 0 bases at V and 7 bases at J, with 11 bases between. The CDR3 protein is CASSLAGQREQYF. In DNA form, the CDR3 reads TGTGCCAGCAGCTTGGCCGGACAACGTGAGCAGTACTTC.

The chain uses TRBV7-6 and TRBJ2-3, with TRBD2 matching 7 bases. V lost 1 base, J lost 4 bases, and 2 bases stayed unmatched. Germline V gene data show CDR1 as SGHVS and CDR2 as FNYEAQ. The CDR3 extends over 14 amino acids. As DNA, the CDR3 is TGTGCCAGCAGCTTAGGTGGGGGGGCAGATACGCAGTATTTT. It encodes CASSLGGGADTQYF.

Here the CDR3 DNA reads TGCGCCAGCAGCTTCCAACTAGCGGGGAAAGAGACCCAGTACTTC. Translated, it gives CASSFQLAGKETQYF. The chain carries TRBV5-1 and TRBJ2-5; TRBD2 aligns across 10 bases. Germline V gene lookup returns CDR1 SGHRS and CDR2 YFSETQ. Germline trimming cut 2 bases from V and 3 bases from J; bases unmatched to any gene: 4. There are 15 residues in the CDR3.

This clone was recorded a few times. The chain is built from TRBV7-9 and TRBJ1-1; D not resolved. CDR3 length equals 12 residues. V was cut by 5 bases and J by 3 bases, with 7 bases left in between. Germline assignment: CDR1 SEHNR and CDR2 FQNEAQ (reference sequence). The CDR3 is CASSNSDTEAFF. The CDR3 DNA reads TGTGCCAGCAGCAACAGTGACACTGAAGCTTTCTTT.

The genes are TRBV7-9 and TRBJ2-4, with TRBD1 matching over 10 bases. J gave up 10 bases and V 4 bases, and 16 bases lay outside the gene matches. Per germline, CDR1 SEHNR and CDR2 FQNEAQ (reference sequence). CDR3 length: 17 residues. The CDR3 loop is CASSSTGGAGMRGIQYF. The DNA of the CDR3 is TGTGCCAGCAGCTCGACAGGGGGCGCCGGGATGAGGGGAATTCAGTACTTC.

This clone was seen more than once but under ten times. The V gene is TRBV10-2, the J gene TRBJ2-7; no clear D gene. The CDR3 has 14 amino acids. CDR1 WSHSY and CDR2 SAAADI come from the germline V gene. V dropped 0 bases and J dropped 2 bases, with 8 bases sitting between them. In DNA, the CDR3 is TGCGCCAGCAGTGAGTCTGGGGATACCTACGAGCAGTACGTC. Translation: CASSESGDTYEQYV.

This rearrangement joins TRBV5-1 to TRBJ1-5; weak D call: TRBD1 (5 bases). CDR1 is SGHRS and CDR2 is YFSETQ in the germline V gene. Trimming left V 0 bases short and J 6 bases short, with 13 bases between. The CDR3 loop spans 15 amino acids. The CDR3 sequence is CASSLEGVNGQPQHF. CDR3 in DNA: TGCGCCAGCAGCTTGGAAGGGGTAAACGGTCAGCCCCAGCATTTT.

Sample share makes this clone medium-sized. The CDR3 loop reads CASSYDRGLSTEAFF. The CDR3 DNA reads TGTGCCAGCAGTTACGACAGGGGCCTTTCCACTGAAGCTTTCTTT. The chain is built from TRBV6-6 and TRBJ1-1; 8 positions agree with TRBD1. The CDR3 runs to 15 residues. V was pared by 2 bases and J by 4 bases, with 6 bases of the junction left unmatched. Germline loops: CDR1 MNHNY, CDR2 SVGAGI (reference sequence).

This chain joins TRBV10-3 and TRBJ2-2; 9 positions agree with TRBD1. The CDR3 is 13 residues long. Germline-derived CDR1 and CDR2 are ENHRY and SYGVKD. The junction had 5 bases not matched to a gene; V was cut back by 8 bases and J by 7 bases. The CDR3 here is CAIGRTGVGELFF. The CDR3 region has the DNA TGTGCCATCGGGCGGACAGGGGTCGGGGAGCTGTTTTTT.

This clone was counted between two and nine times. The CDR3 loop reads CSVGSGWDTEAFF. CDR3 in DNA: TGCAGCGTTGGGTCGGGATGGGACACTGAAGCTTTCTTT. The chain is built from TRBV29-1 and TRBJ1-1; D remains unclear. V lost 4 bases and J 3 bases, leaving 12 bases between the germline ends. The CDR3 totals 13 residues. Germline assignment: CDR1 SQVTM and CDR2 ANQGSEA.

The CDR3 sequence: CASNDPVAGANVLTF. As DNA, the CDR3 is TGCGCCAGCAATGATCCGGTAGCTGGGGCCAACGTCCTGACTTTC. The genes are TRBV5-1 and TRBJ2-6; D is undetermined. V lost 6 bases to trimming and J lost 2 bases, with 12 bases between them. This CDR3 contains 15 residues. Germline V lookup: CDR1 SGHRS, CDR2 YFSETQ.

The rearrangement links TRBV7-2 to TRBJ2-2; D is undetermined. V was trimmed by 1 base and J by 6 bases, leaving 9 bases between them. The CDR3 totals 14 residues. Looked up from germline, CDR1 is SGHTA and CDR2 is FQGNSA. CDR3: CASSLELQPGELFF. CDR3 sequence (DNA): TGTGCCAGCAGCTTAGAGCTCCAACCCGGGGAGCTGTTTTTT.

This clone ranks as medium-sized (0.01 to 0.1%). The chain links TRBV7-9 to TRBJ2-7; D possibly corresponds to TRBD2 (7 bases). Looked up from germline, CDR1 is SEHNR and CDR2 is FQNEAQ (reference sequence). The CDR3 length is 16 residues. Trimming shortened V by 2 bases and J by 7 bases, and 21 bases separated the two germline ends. The CDR3 DNA reads as TGTGCCAGCAGCTTAAGGGAGGGGGGGACCCCAGAGGAGCAGTACTTC. Protein: CASSLREGGTPEEQYF.